The rows below give T cell receptor beta chains drawn from one sample of a study of cytomegalovirus exposure and HLA in healthy donors. Generated by immunoSEQ multiplex PCR, the TCRdb table keeps only in-frame clones and is missing some. The top ten hold 5.6% of the sample, which has some 140,000 clones, around 81% seen once. The source material was PBMCs. These receptors came from a middle-aged woman in good health and CMV-seropositive. Both conserved end residues are part of each CDR3. The order of the fields is D gene, V gene, J gene, CDR3 protein. A D gene is named only where the DNA matches it firmly.

TRBD2	TRBV28	TRBJ2-1	CASSISPRGTRQYNEQFF
TRBD2	TRBV2	TRBJ2-1	CASSGAGVEQFF
-	TRBV5-6	TRBJ1-2	CASSQAGRTYGYTF
-	TRBV7-3	TRBJ2-2	CASSPRTPRGGELFF
TRBD2	TRBV5-6	TRBJ2-7	CASSIGSSGSSYEQYF
-	TRBV6-5	TRBJ1-1	CASRTGQKNTEAFF
-	TRBV7-9	TRBJ2-7	CASSFGGGGEQYF
TRBD1	TRBV5-1	TRBJ2-7	CASNVGTGGSYEQYF
TRBD2	TRBV11-2	TRBJ2-7	CASSLVGPSGRAMGYEQYF
-	TRBV2	TRBJ2-7	CASRVDSYEQYF
TRBD2	TRBV7-9	TRBJ2-7	CASSLVAGVGNEQYF
TRBD2	TRBV11-2	TRBJ2-3	CASSLDWTSRTASTDTQYF
TRBD2	TRBV5-1	TRBJ2-1	CASSYTSGTPYNEQFF
TRBD2	TRBV9	TRBJ2-1	CASSASGDPYNEQFF
-	TRBV6-5	TRBJ2-5	CASSAGQQETQYF
-	TRBV20-1	TRBJ2-7	CSVRGGREQYF